The next 20 T cell receptor beta chains were all read from a single sample in a study of blood T cell repertoires in COVID-19. Clones were sequenced by immunoSEQ multiplex PCR, and TCRdb holds only the in-frame ones, with some missing. The sample comprises fewer than 85,000 clones, 79% of which are singletons, and approximately 26% rests with the top ten. Sequenced sample: peripheral blood. These receptors were obtained from a man between 60 and 75 years old with active or convalescent COVID-19.

The rearrangement uses TRBV6-2 or TRBV6-3 and TRBJ1-5, with TRBD1 identical over 12 bases. V lost 2 bases to trimming and J lost 2 bases; unmatched junction nucleotides: 10. The CDR3 is made up of 19 amino acids. The germline CDR1 and CDR2 sequences are MNHEY and SVGEGT. The CDR3 DNA is TGTGCCAGCAGTTACAGCCGGGACAGGGGGCGCACAGGCAATCAGCCCCAGCATTTT. It yields the protein CASSYSRDRGRTGNQPQHF.

V and J are TRBV10-1 and TRBJ2-2; TRBD1 agrees at 10 bases. Germline CDR1 reads WNHNN; CDR2 reads SYGVQD (reference sequence). CDR3 size: 15 residues. V shed 3 bases and J 5 bases; nucleotides not matched to a gene: 3. In nucleotides, the CDR3 is TGCGCCAGCAGTGAAGGGACAGGGGAAACCGGGGAGCTGTTTTTT. The encoded protein is CASSEGTGETGELFF.

The rearrangement uses TRBV9 and TRBJ2-3, with TRBD2 as a possible D gene (6 bases). Deletions cut 0 bases from V and 10 bases from J, with 15 bases between. Germline-derived CDR1 and CDR2 are SGDLS and YYNGEE. The CDR3 sequence is 14 residues long. Written as DNA, the CDR3 is TGTGCCAGCAGCGTAGAGGTGTCGGGGGACGCGCAGTATTTT. It translates to CASSVEVSGDAQYF.

CDR3 region: CASFFGGSLPGNTIYF. The DNA of the CDR3 is TGTGCCAGCTTCTTCGGAGGTTCTCTTCCTGGAAACACCATATATTTT. This chain joins TRBV2 and TRBJ1-3; unclear D gene. V lost 8 bases to trimming and J lost 2 bases, with 19 bases between them. There are 16 residues in the CDR3. The germline V gene has CDR1 SNHLY and CDR2 FYNNEI. The full variable domain, with the rest looked up from reference TRBV2 and TRBJ1-3, is EPEVTQTPSHQVTQMGQEVILRCVPISNHLYFYWYRQILGQKVEFLVSFYNNEISEKSEIFDDQFSVERPDGSNFTLKIRSTKLEDSAMYFCASFFGGSLPGNTIYFGEGSWLTVV.

The chain is built from TRBV24-1 and TRBJ1-1; TRBD1 matches at 9 bases. The CDR3 is made up of 15 amino acids. Germline trimming cut 3 bases from V and 3 bases from J; bases unmatched to any gene: 4. Per the germline V gene, CDR1 is KGHDR and CDR2 is SFDVKD. The CDR3 coding sequence is TGTGCCACCAGTGATAGACAGGGGGGGTACACTGAAGCTTTCTTT. Protein product: CATSDRQGGYTEAFF.

The rearrangement uses TRBV10-3 and TRBJ1-4; 9 bases fit TRBD1. CDR1 is ENHRY and CDR2 is SYGVKD in the germline V gene. The ends lost 6 bases at V and 4 bases at J; junction bases unmatched: 9. The CDR3 length is 16 residues. CDR3 bases: TGTGCCATCAGCCGGACAGGGGCCATGGTTAATGAAAAACTGTTTTTT. Translated: CAISRTGAMVNEKLFF.

This chain links TRBV7-3 with TRBJ2-2, with D possibly TRBD2 on 7 matching bases. The CDR3 runs 16 residues. The germline V gene encodes CDR1 SGHTA and CDR2 FQGTGA. Trimming shortened V by 1 base and J by 3 bases, and 12 bases separated the two germline ends. The CDR3 sequence is CASSLNGGAHTGELFF. The CDR3 nucleotides read TGTGCCAGCAGCTTAAATGGGGGGGCCCACACCGGGGAGCTGTTTTTT.

The chain has TRBV3-1 (or the pseudogene TRBV3-2) and TRBJ1-1; D call uncertain. The CDR3 is made up of 14 amino acids. From germline, CDR1 is LGHDT and CDR2 YNNKEL (reference sequence). The V gene lost 2 bases and the J gene lost 3 bases, with 10 bases spanning the gap. DNA of the CDR3: TGTGCCAGCAGCCAACGGGAAGGTGACACTGAAGCTTTCTTT. This encodes CASSQREGDTEAFF.

This sequence joins TRBV29-1 and TRBJ2-5, with 8 bases lining up with TRBD1. V shed 7 bases and J 7 bases; nucleotides not matched to a gene: 8. This CDR3 has 12 amino acids. Germline CDR1 SQVTM, CDR2 ANQGSEA. CDR3 DNA sequence: TGCAGCGGGCCGACAGGGGTCGCGACCCAGTACTTC. It encodes CSGPTGVATQYF.

The chain's CDR3 is CASSQRKWDSYQETQYF. The CDR3 DNA reads TGTGCCAGCAGCCAGAGGAAATGGGACAGCTACCAAGAGACCCAGTACTTC. The V gene is TRBV7-9, the J gene TRBJ2-5, with 7 bases fitting TRBD1. Trimming removed 5 bases from V and 0 bases from J; junction bases left unmatched: 12. The CDR3 has 17 residues. CDR1 is SEHNR and CDR2 is FQNEAQ in the germline V gene (reference sequence).

The chain is built from TRBV5-6 and TRBJ1-1, with D unresolved. Trimming took 3 bases from V and 6 from J, leaving 9 bases between them. Germline V gene sequence: CDR1 SGHDT, CDR2 YYEEEE. This CDR3 has 12 amino acids. CDR3 region: CASSSVNAEAFF. For the CDR3, the DNA is TGTGCCAGCAGCTCAGTAAACGCTGAAGCTTTCTTT.

This clone was seen more than once but under ten times. V is TRBV24-1 and J is TRBJ1-1; TRBD1 agrees at 7 bases. The length of the CDR3 is 15 residues. Germline V gene data show CDR1 as KGHDR and CDR2 as SFDVKD. With V trimmed by 3 bases and J by 4 bases, 7 bases remained unmatched. For the CDR3, the DNA is TGTGCCACCAGTGATGTAGGGGGCGCGAGCACTGAAGCTTTCTTT. This translates into CATSDVGGASTEAFF.

The genes are TRBV6-1 and TRBJ1-2, with 7 bases matching TRBD1. Germline CDR1 reads MNHNS; CDR2 reads SASEGT. V was pared by 3 bases and J by 1 base, with 11 bases of the junction left unmatched. The CDR3 length is 17 residues. The CDR3 bases are TGTGCCAGCAGTGATCCACAGGGGACCCGCATTAACTATGGCTACACCTTC. This translates into CASSDPQGTRINYGYTF.

CDR3 protein: CASTDRTGLNEKLFF. The CDR3 DNA follows: TGTGCCAGTACCGATAGGACAGGATTGAATGAAAAACTGTTTTTT. The chain employs TRBV19 and TRBJ1-4; 7 nucleotides line up with TRBD1. This CDR3 is 15 amino acids long. Germline CDR1 is LNHDA and CDR2 is SQIVND (reference sequence). Germline trimming cut 7 bases from V and 5 bases from J; bases unmatched to any gene: 10.

The chain has TRBV25-1 and TRBJ2-2; D perhaps matches TRBD2 (5 bases). The CDR3 contains 15 residues. CDR1 and CDR2 from the germline V gene are MGHDK and SYGVNS. V dropped 4 bases and J dropped 5 bases, with 14 bases sitting between them. The CDR3 bases are TGTGCCAGCAGTGGGGGTGTAAGGAGGACCGGGGAGCTGTTTTTT. This encodes CASSGGVRRTGELFF. The complete variable domain, with remaining parts taken from reference TRBV25-1 and TRBJ2-2, reads EADIYQTPRYLVIGTGKKITLECSQTMGHDKMYWYQQDPGMELHLIHYSYGVNSTEKGDLSSESTVSRIRTEHFPLTLESARPSHTSQYLCASSGGVRRTGELFFGEGSRLTVL.

This clone showed up just a few times. The rearrangement joins TRBV7-9 to TRBJ1-2; TRBD1 might be the D (5 bases). V was shortened by 1 base and J by 4 bases, with 10 bases between the two germline ends. This CDR3 contains 14 residues. In germline, CDR1 is SEHNR, CDR2 FQNEAQ (reference sequence). The CDR3, as DNA: TGTGCCAGCAGCTTAGTTACAGGCTCCTATGGCTACACCTTC. Translation: CASSLVTGSYGYTF.

This chain links TRBV27 with TRBJ1-5; 8 bases align to TRBD1. V gave up 5 bases and J gave up 6 bases; unmatched junction bases: 3. In germline, CDR1 is MNHEY, CDR2 SMNVEV (reference sequence). The CDR3 has 13 amino acids. The CDR3 spells CASSPDRAQPQHF. CDR3 in DNA: TGTGCCAGCAGTCCGGACAGGGCTCAGCCCCAGCATTTT.

J is TRBJ2-5 and V is TRBV5-1, with TRBD2 identical over 10 bases. The CDR3 contains 17 residues. CDR1 and CDR2 from the germline V gene are SGHRS and YFSETQ. The ends lost 2 bases at V and 2 bases at J; junction bases unmatched: 9. The CDR3 DNA reads TGCGCCAGCAGCTTACCGACCCTTAGCGGGGGGCAAGAGACCCAGTACTTC. It codes for CASSLPTLSGGQETQYF. The entire variable domain, with the rest obtained from reference TRBV5-1 and TRBJ2-5, is as follows: KAGVTQTPRYLIKTRGQQVTLSCSPISGHRSVSWYQQTPGQGLQFLFEYFSETQRNKGNFPGRFSGRQFSNSRSEMNVSTLELGDSALYLCASSLPTLSGGQETQYFGPGTRLLVL.

This clone was counted once. V gene TRBV28 combines with J gene TRBJ1-1; 8 positions agree with TRBD1. Germline lookup yields CDR1 MDHEN and CDR2 SYDVKM. This CDR3 contains 15 residues. J lost 8 bases, V lost 5 bases, and 13 bases had no gene match. The CDR3 DNA is TGTGCCAGCAGTACATCAGGGGGCTACTCGGTAGAAGCTTTCTTT. It encodes CASSTSGGYSVEAFF.

The V call is TRBV3-1 (or the pseudogene TRBV3-2), the J call TRBJ2-5; TRBD1 might be the D (6 bases). The CDR3 is 14 amino acids. The V gene's germline CDR1 is LGHDT and CDR2 YNNKEL (reference sequence). The ends were cut back, 3 bases at V and 1 base at J, with 9 bases in the middle. CDR3 amino acids: CASSHKTGQETQYF. The CDR3 DNA follows: TGTGCCAGCAGCCACAAGACAGGCCAAGAGACCCAGTACTTC.